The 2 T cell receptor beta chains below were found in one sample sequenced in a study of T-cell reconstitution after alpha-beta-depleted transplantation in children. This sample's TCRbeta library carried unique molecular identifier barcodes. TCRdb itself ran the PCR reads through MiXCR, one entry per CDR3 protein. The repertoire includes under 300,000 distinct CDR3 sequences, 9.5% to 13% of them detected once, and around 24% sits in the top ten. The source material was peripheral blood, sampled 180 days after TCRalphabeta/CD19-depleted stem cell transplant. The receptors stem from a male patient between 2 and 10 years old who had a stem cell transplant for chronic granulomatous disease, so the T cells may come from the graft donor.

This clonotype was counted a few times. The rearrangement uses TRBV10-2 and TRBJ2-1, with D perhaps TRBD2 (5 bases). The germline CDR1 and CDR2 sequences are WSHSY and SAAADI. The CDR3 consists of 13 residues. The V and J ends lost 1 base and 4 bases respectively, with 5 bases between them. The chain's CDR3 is CASSELAYNEQFF. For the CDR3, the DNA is TGCGCCAGCAGTGAGTTAGCGTACAATGAGCAGTTCTTC.

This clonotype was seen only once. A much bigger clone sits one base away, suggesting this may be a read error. The CDR3 coding sequence is TGCAATGCCGGACAGGGGCGGGATCAGCCCCAGCATTTT. It codes for CNAGQGRDQPQHF. The V gene is TRBV20-1, the J gene TRBJ1-5, with 9 bases that match TRBD1. The length of the CDR3 is 13 residues. The germline V gene has CDR1 DFQATT and CDR2 SNEGSKA (reference sequence).